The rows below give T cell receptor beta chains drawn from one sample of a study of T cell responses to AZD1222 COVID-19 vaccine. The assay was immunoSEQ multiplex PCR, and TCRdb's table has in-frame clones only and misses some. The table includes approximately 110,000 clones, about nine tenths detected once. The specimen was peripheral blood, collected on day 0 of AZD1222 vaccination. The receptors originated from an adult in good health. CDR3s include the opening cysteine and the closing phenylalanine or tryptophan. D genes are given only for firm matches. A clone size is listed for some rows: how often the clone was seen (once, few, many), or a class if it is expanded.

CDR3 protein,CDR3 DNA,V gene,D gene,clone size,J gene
CASSLTGGNTEAFF,TGTGCCAGCAGTCTGACAGGGGGGAACACTGAAGCTTTCTTT,TRBV25-1,TRBD1,.,TRBJ1-1
CATSDRSTEAFF,TGTGCCACCAGTGACCGGAGTACTGAAGCTTTCTTT,TRBV24-1,.,once,TRBJ1-1
CASSWEGVVTGELFF,TGTGCCAGCAGTTGGGAGGGGGTGGTCACCGGGGAGCTGTTTTTT,TRBV6-6,.,.,TRBJ2-2
CSLLRDTDTQYF,TGCAGCCTTCTCCGGGACACAGATACGCAGTATTTT,TRBV29-1,.,once,TRBJ2-3
CAWRYGPNTEAFF,TGTGCCTGGAGGTACGGCCCGAACACTGAAGCTTTCTTT,TRBV30,.,once,TRBJ1-1
CASSLENSGELFF,TGTGCCAGCAGCTTAGAGAATTCCGGGGAGCTGTTTTTT,TRBV11-2,.,.,TRBJ2-2
CASSRWGDGETQYF,TGTGCCAGCAGTCGCTGGGGGGATGGAGAGACCCAGTACTTC,TRBV6-5,.,.,TRBJ2-5
CASSLAPIPGQNSPLHF,TGCGCCAGCAGCTTGGCTCCTATCCCGGGACAGAATTCACCCCTCCACTTT,TRBV5-1,TRBD1,.,TRBJ1-6
CASSLVGARDTGELFF,TGCGCCAGCAGCTTGGTTGGGGCGCGGGACACCGGGGAGCTGTTTTTT,TRBV5-1,.,.,TRBJ2-2
CASSIGTGAKNIQYF,TGTGCCAGTAGTATCGGGACAGGCGCCAAAAACATTCAGTACTTC,TRBV19,TRBD1,once,TRBJ2-4
CATSDTSGYNEQFF,TGTGCCACCAGTGATACTAGCGGCTACAATGAGCAGTTCTTC,TRBV24-1,TRBD2,.,TRBJ2-1
CASSHASGGPYNEQFF,TGTGCCAGCAGCCATGCTAGCGGGGGACCCTACAATGAGCAGTTCTTC,TRBV3-1/TRBV3-2,TRBD2,.,TRBJ2-1
CASSLRLGPSNEKLFF,TGTGCCAGCAGCTTACGACTAGGGCCGTCTAATGAAAAACTGTTTTTT,TRBV5-5,.,once,TRBJ1-4
CASSRDKSGSSTQYF,TGTGCCAGCAGCCGGGACAAGTCGGGGAGTAGTACGCAGTATTTT,TRBV7-2,.,once,TRBJ2-3
CASTPRYPNSNQPQHF,TGTGCCAGTACCCCTCGGTATCCTAATAGCAATCAGCCCCAGCATTTT,TRBV19,.,.,TRBJ1-5
CASKDAGGHTEAFF,TGTGCCAGCAAGGATGCGGGGGGGCACACTGAAGCTTTCTTT,TRBV2,.,.,TRBJ1-1